The 5 T cell receptor beta chains presented below share a single source sample, sequenced in a study of blood T cell repertoires in COVID-19. The assay was immunoSEQ multiplex PCR, and TCRdb's table has in-frame clones only and misses some. The sample has some 300,000 clones, approximately 89% seen once. The sample consisted of PBMCs or T cells enriched from blood (not recorded which). Source of these receptors: a woman in her forties or fifties who had been exposed to COVID-19.

The chain joins TRBV5-5 to TRBJ1-1; D is uncertain. Germline V lookup: CDR1 SGHKS, CDR2 YYEKEE (reference sequence). The CDR3 totals 15 residues. The V end lost 2 bases, the J end lost 4 bases, and 15 bases lay between the germline ends. The CDR3 coding sequence is TGTGCCAGCAGCTTATTCCCGGGAGTAGGCACTGAAGCTTTCTTT. Translating gives CASSLFPGVGTEAFF.

This chain links TRBV4-1 with TRBJ2-2; the D is unclear. CDR1 is MGHRA and CDR2 is YSYEKL in the germline V gene. This CDR3 comprises 15 residues. Trimming left V 1 base short and J 4 bases short, with 10 bases between. CDR3 nucleotides: TGCGCCAGCAGCCAAGGCGGTCTAGTCACCGGGGAGCTGTTTTTT. Its protein is CASSQGGLVTGELFF.

The rearrangement joins TRBV7-2 to TRBJ2-1; 11 nucleotides align to TRBD2. After removal of 5 bases from V and 0 bases from J, the junction contained 9 bases not matched to a gene. Germline CDR1 is SGHTA and CDR2 is FQGNSA. The CDR3 totals 18 residues. Here the CDR3 reads CASSRPLAGGRSYNEQFF. The CDR3 region has the DNA TGTGCCAGCAGCCGCCCTTTAGCGGGGGGGCGCTCCTACAATGAGCAGTTCTTC.

This chain connects TRBV10-1 to TRBJ1-5; tentatively, D is TRBD1 (6 bases). Germline values: CDR1 WNHNN, CDR2 SYGVQD (reference sequence). The CDR3 extends over 15 amino acids. Here the CDR3 DNA reads TGCGCTACAGGGAGGGCGGCTAATAGCAATCAGCCCCAGCATTTT. This encodes CATGRAANSNQPQHF.

The rearrangement uses TRBV14 and TRBJ1-1, with 10 bases aligning to TRBD1. Germline V gene data show CDR1 as SGHDN and CDR2 as FVKESK. This CDR3 has 16 residues. V dropped 3 bases and J dropped 0; count of bases not matched to a gene: 4. For the CDR3, the DNA is TGTGCCAGCAGCCAGGGACAGGGGTTTGTGAACACTGAAGCTTTCTTT. This codes for CASSQGQGFVNTEAFF.